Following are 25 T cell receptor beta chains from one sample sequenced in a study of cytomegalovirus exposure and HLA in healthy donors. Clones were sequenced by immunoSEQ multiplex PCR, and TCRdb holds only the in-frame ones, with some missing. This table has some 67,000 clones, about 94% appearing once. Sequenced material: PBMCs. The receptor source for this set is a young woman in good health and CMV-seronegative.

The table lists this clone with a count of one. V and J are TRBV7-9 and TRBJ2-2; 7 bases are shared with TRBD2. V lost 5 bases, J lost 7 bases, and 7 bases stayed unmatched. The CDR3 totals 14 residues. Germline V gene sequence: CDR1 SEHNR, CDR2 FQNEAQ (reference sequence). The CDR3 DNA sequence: TGTGCCAGCAGCCAAAGGCGGGGGAACGGGGAGCTGTTTTTT. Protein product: CASSQRRGNGELFF.

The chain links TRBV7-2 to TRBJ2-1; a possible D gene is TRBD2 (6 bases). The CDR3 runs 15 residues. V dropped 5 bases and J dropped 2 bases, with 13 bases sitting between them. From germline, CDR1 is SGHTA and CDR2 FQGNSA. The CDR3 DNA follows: TGTGCCAGCAGCCTAAGTGGAGGGACCTACAATGAGCAGTTCTTC. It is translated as CASSLSGGTYNEQFF. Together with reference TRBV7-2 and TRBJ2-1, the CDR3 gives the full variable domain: GAGVSQSPSNKVTEKGKDVELRCDPISGHTALYWYRQSLGQGLEFLIYFQGNSAPDKSGLPSDRFSAERTGGSVSTLTIQRTQQEDSAVYLCASSLSGGTYNEQFFGPGTRLTVL.

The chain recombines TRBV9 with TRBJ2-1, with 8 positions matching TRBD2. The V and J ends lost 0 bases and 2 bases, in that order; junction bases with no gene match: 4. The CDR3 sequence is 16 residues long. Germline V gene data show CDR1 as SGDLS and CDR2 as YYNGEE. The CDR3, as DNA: TGTGCCAGCAGCGTAGTGGGTAGCGGGGCCTACAATGAGCAGTTCTTC. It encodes CASSVVGSGAYNEQFF.

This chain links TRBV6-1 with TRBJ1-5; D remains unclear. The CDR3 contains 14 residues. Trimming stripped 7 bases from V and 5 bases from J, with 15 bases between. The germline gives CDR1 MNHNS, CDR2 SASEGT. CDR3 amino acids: CASTEGGGDQPQHF. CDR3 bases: TGTGCCAGCACCGAAGGCGGTGGTGATCAGCCCCAGCATTTT.

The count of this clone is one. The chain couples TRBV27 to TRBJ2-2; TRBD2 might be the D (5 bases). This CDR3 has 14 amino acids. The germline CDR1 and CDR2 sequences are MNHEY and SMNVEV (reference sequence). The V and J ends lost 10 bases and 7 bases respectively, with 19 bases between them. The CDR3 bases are TGTGCCACCAATAAACTAGGGTTGGTCGGGGAGCTGTTTTTT. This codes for CATNKLGLVGELFF.

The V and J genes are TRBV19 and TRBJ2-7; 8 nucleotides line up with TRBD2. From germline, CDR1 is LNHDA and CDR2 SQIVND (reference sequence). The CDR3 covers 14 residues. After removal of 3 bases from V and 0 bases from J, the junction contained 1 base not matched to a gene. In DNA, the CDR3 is TGTGCCAGTAGTATCAGCGGGAGCTCCTACGAGCAGTACTTC. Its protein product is CASSISGSSYEQYF.

The CDR3 DNA is TGCAGTGCCACTTATGAGACCCAGTACTTC. Amino acids: CSATYETQYF. The chain recombines TRBV20-1 with TRBJ2-5, with D unresolved. The CDR3 is 10 residues long. V was trimmed by 6 bases and J by 5 bases, leaving 7 bases between them. CDR1 DFQATT and CDR2 SNEGSKA come from the germline V gene (reference sequence).

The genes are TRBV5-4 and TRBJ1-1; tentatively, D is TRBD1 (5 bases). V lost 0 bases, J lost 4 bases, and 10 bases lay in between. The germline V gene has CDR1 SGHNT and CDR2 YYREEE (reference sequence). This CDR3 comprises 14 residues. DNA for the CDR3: TGTGCCAGCAGCTTGGGGTCCGGGGGCACTGAAGCTTTCTTT. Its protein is CASSLGSGGTEAFF.

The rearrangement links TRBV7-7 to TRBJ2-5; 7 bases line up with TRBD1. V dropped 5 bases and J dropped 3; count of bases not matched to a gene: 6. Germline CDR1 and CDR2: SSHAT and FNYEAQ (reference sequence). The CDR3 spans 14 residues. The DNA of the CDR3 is TGTGCCAGCAGCAAGGGACAGCAGGAAGAGACCCAGTACTTC. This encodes CASSKGQQEETQYF.

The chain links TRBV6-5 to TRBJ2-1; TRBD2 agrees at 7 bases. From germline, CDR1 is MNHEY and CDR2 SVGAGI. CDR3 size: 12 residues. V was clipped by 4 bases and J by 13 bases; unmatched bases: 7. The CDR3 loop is CASSSRAGVQFF. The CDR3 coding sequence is TGTGCCAGCAGTTCCCGGGCGGGAGTCCAGTTCTTC.

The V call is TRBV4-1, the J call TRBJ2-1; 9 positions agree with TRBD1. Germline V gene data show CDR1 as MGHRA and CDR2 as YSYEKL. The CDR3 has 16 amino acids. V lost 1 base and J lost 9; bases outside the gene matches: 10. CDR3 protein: CASSQVGQGRGSEQFF. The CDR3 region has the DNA TGCGCCAGCAGCCAAGTAGGACAGGGGCGAGGAAGTGAGCAGTTCTTC.

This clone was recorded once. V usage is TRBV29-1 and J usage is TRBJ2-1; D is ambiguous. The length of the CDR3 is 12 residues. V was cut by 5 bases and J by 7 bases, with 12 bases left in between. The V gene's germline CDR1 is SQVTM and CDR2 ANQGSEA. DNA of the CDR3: TGCAGCGTTATTGACTTCTTAAATGAGCAGTTCTTC. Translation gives CSVIDFLNEQFF.

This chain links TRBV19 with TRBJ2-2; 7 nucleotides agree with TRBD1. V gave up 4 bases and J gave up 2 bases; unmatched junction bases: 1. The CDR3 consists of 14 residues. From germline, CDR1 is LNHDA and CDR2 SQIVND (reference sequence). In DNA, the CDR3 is TGTGCCAGTAGTAGGGACAGAAACACCGGGGAGCTGTTTTTT. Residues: CASSRDRNTGELFF.

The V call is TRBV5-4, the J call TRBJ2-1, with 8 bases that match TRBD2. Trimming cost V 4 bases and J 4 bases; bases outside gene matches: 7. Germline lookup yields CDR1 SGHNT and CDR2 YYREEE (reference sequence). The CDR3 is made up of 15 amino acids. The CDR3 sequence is CASSPGVAGYNEQFF. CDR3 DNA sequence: TGTGCCAGCAGCCCTGGGGTAGCGGGGTACAATGAGCAGTTCTTC.

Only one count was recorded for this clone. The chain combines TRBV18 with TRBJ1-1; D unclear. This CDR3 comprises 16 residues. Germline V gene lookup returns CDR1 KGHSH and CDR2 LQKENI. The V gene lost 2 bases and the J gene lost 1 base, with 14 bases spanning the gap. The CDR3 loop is CASSPSEYGENTEAFF. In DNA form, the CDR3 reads TGTGCCAGCTCACCAAGCGAGTATGGAGAGAACACTGAAGCTTTCTTT. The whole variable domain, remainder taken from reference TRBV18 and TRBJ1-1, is NAGVMQNPRHLVRRRGQEARLRCSPMKGHSHVYWYRQLPEEGLKFMVYLQKENIIDESGMPKERFSAEFPKEGPSILRIQQVVRGDSAAYFCASSPSEYGENTEAFFGQGTRLTVV.

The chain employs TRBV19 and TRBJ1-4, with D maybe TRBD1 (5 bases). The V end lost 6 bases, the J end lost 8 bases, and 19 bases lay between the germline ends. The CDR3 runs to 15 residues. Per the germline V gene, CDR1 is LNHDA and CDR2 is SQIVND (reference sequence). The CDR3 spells CASSSGPTELEKLFF. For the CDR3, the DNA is TGTGCCAGTAGCTCTGGCCCGACAGAACTCGAAAAACTGTTTTTT. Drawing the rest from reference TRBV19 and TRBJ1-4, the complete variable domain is DGGITQSPKYLFRKEGQNVTLSCEQNLNHDAMYWYRQDPGQGLRLIYYSQIVNDFQKGDIAEGYSVSREKKESFPLTVTSAQKNPTAFYLCASSSGPTELEKLFFGSGTQLSVL.

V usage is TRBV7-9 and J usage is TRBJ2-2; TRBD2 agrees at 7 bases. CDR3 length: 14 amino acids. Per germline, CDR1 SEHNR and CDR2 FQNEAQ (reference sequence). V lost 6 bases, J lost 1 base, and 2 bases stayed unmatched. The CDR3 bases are TGTGCCAGCAGAGGACTAGAGAACACCGGGGAGCTGTTTTTT. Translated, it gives CASRGLENTGELFF.

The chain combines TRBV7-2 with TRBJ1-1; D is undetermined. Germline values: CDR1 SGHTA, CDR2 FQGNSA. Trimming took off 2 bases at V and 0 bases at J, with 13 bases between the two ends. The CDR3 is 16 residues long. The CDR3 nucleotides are TGTGCCAGCAGCTTATATGGCCAGGTCTTGAACACTGAAGCTTTCTTT. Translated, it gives CASSLYGQVLNTEAFF.

The CDR3 protein is CASSKSRPGTGIRDNEQFF. CDR3 nucleotide sequence: TGTGCCAGCAGTAAATCCCGCCCCGGGACAGGCATCAGAGACAATGAGCAGTTCTTC. The chain joins TRBV7-2 to TRBJ2-1, with TRBD1 identical over 8 bases. CDR1 is SGHTA and CDR2 is FQGNSA in the germline V gene. Unmatched junction bases numbered 21, after V lost 6 bases and J lost 5 bases. CDR3 size: 19 residues.

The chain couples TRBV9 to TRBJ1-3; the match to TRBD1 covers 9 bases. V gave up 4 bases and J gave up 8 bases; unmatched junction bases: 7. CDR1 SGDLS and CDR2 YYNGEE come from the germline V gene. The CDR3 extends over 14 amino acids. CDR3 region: CASSRDRDLYTIYF. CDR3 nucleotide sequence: TGTGCCAGCAGCAGGGACAGGGATTTATACACCATATATTTT.

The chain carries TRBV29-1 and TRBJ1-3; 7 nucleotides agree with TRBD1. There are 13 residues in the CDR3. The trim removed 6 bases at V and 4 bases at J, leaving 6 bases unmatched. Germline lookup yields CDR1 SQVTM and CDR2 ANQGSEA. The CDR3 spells CSVQGGAGNTIYF. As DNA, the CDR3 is TGCAGCGTCCAGGGGGGAGCCGGAAACACCATATATTTT. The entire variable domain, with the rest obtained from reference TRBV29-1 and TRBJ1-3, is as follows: SAVISQKPSRDICQRGTSLTIQCQVDSQVTMMFWYRQQPGQSLTLIATANQGSEATYESGFVIDKFPISRPNLTFSTLTVSNMSPEDSSIYLCSVQGGAGNTIYFGEGSWLTVV.

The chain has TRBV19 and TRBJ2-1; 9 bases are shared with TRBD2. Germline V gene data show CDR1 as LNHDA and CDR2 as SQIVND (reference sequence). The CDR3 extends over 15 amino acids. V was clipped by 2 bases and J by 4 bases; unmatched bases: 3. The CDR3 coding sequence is TGTGCCAGTAGTATACATAGCGGGGGATACAATGAGCAGTTCTTC. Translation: CASSIHSGGYNEQFF.

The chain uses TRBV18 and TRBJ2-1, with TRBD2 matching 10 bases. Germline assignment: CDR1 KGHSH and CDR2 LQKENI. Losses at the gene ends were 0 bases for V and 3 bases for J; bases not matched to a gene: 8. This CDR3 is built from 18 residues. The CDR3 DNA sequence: TGTGCCAGCTCACCACCGAGAGGACTAGCGGAGAGCTACAATGAGCAGTTCTTC. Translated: CASSPPRGLAESYNEQFF.

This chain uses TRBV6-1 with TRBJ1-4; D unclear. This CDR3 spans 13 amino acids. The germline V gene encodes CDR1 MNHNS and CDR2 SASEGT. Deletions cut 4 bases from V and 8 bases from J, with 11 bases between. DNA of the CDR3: TGTGCCAGCAGTGGAAGTATACGGGAAAAACTGTTTTTT. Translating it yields CASSGSIREKLFF.

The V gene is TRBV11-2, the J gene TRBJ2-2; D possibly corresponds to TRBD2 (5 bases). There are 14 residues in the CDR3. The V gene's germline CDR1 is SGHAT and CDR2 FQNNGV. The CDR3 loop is CAVSVARNTGELFF. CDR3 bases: TGTGCAGTGTCGGTAGCGCGGAACACCGGGGAGCTGTTTTTT.